The next 16 T cell receptor beta chains were all read from a single sample in a study of T cell responses to AZD1222 COVID-19 vaccine. The method was immunoSEQ multiplex PCR; TCRdb's version includes in-frame clones alone and lacks a portion of them. The data contain more than 95,000 clones, 93% of them seen just once; the ten biggest clones take up less than 6.5%. Material: peripheral blood, obtained on day 0 of AZD1222 vaccination. The receptors originated from an adult in good health.

V and J are TRBV19 and TRBJ1-1; D remains unclear. The CDR3 runs to 10 residues. The V gene's germline CDR1 is LNHDA and CDR2 SQIVND (reference sequence). V lost 9 bases to trimming and J lost 11 bases, with 13 bases between them. The CDR3: CASGRPWAFF. The CDR3 bases are TGTGCCAGCGGACGGCCCTGGGCTTTCTTT.

The J gene is TRBJ1-1, the V gene TRBV12-5, with a possible D match to TRBD1 (5 bases). The CDR3 has 16 residues. The V end lost 2 bases, the J end lost 4 bases, and 17 bases lay between the germline ends. Germline-derived CDR1 and CDR2 are LGHNT and FRNRAP. The CDR3 loop reads CASGLSGGGRVTEAFF. CDR3 coding DNA: TGTGCTAGTGGTTTGAGTGGCGGGGGTCGGGTCACTGAAGCTTTCTTT.

The chain combines TRBV5-1 with TRBJ2-7; 15 bases line up with TRBD2. V shed 4 bases and J 3 bases; nucleotides not matched to a gene: 11. Germline values: CDR1 SGHRS, CDR2 YFSETQ. This CDR3 contains 18 residues. CDR3 DNA sequence: TGCGCCAGCAGCATATCCGGGACTAGCGGGAGGACTAACTACGAGCAGTACTTC. Encoded protein: CASSISGTSGRTNYEQYF.

The chain couples TRBV27 to TRBJ2-1; 8 nucleotides match TRBD2. The CDR3 is 16 amino acids. V lost 6 bases, J lost 6 bases, and 13 bases stayed unmatched. CDR1 MNHEY and CDR2 SMNVEV come from the germline V gene (reference sequence). The CDR3 protein is CASRARTSRTLNEQFF. Written as DNA, the CDR3 is TGTGCCAGCAGAGCCCGGACTAGCAGGACGCTCAATGAGCAGTTCTTC.

This clone ranks as medium-sized. J is TRBJ2-7 and V is TRBV5-6, with TRBD2 identical over 15 bases. The CDR3 length is 18 residues. Germline assignment: CDR1 SGHDT and CDR2 YYEEEE. V lost 5 bases to trimming and J lost 2 bases; unmatched junction nucleotides: 11. The CDR3, as DNA: TGTGCCAGCAGTTCCACCGGGACTAGCGGGAGGAGTGCCTACGAGCAGTACTTC. It yields the protein CASSSTGTSGRSAYEQYF.

The J gene is TRBJ1-1, the V gene TRBV5-1; D is ambiguous. Trimming removed 4 bases from V and 6 bases from J, with 19 bases in between. Per the germline V gene, CDR1 is SGHRS and CDR2 is YFSETQ. The CDR3 is 15 residues long. The CDR3 coding sequence is TGCGCCAGCAGCCCCCAGGAGGGTTCCGCGTCTGAAGCTTTCTTT. Translated, it gives CASSPQEGSASEAFF.

The chain combines TRBV7-6 with TRBJ1-1, with 7 nucleotides matching TRBD1. Per germline, CDR1 SGHVS and CDR2 FNYEAQ. V shed 5 bases and J 5 bases; nucleotides not matched to a gene: 5. The CDR3 runs to 13 residues. CDR3: CASSKEQGTEAFF. The CDR3 DNA is TGTGCCAGCAGCAAAGAACAGGGGACTGAAGCTTTCTTT. Full variable domain (missing parts from reference TRBV7-6 and TRBJ1-1): GAGVSQSPRYKVTKRGQDVALRCDPISGHVSLYWYRQALGQGPEFLTYFNYEAQQDKSGLPNDRFSAERPEGSISTLTIQRTEQRDSAMYRCASSKEQGTEAFFGQGTRLTVV.

The gene calls are TRBV6-6 and TRBJ1-1; the D is unclear. Germline CDR1 is MNHNY and CDR2 is SVGAGI (reference sequence). This CDR3 has 14 residues. Trimming took off 0 bases at V and 3 bases at J, with 8 bases between the two ends. CDR3 sequence: CASSYSDGDTEAFF. The CDR3 DNA follows: TGTGCCAGCAGTTACTCGGACGGTGACACTGAAGCTTTCTTT.

This chain connects TRBV6-5 to TRBJ1-6, with D unclear. This CDR3 has 11 residues. Per germline, CDR1 MNHEY and CDR2 SVGAGI. Trimming took off 8 bases at V and 14 bases at J, with 13 bases between the two ends. CDR3 sequence (DNA): TGTGCCAGCTCAAATAACTACGCCCTCCACTTT. Its protein is CASSNNYALHF.

CDR3 DNA: TGTGCCAGCAGCTTTTACGGGGGAGAGCAGTTCTTC. This translates into CASSFYGGEQFF. The V gene is TRBV7-2, the J gene TRBJ2-1; tentatively, D is TRBD2 (6 bases). V lost 3 bases and J lost 10, with 10 bases in between. The CDR3 extends over 12 amino acids. Germline V gene sequence: CDR1 SGHTA, CDR2 FQGNSA. Based on the CDR3 plus reference TRBV7-2 and TRBJ2-1, the full variable domain is GAGVSQSPSNKVTEKGKDVELRCDPISGHTALYWYRQSLGQGLEFLIYFQGNSAPDKSGLPSDRFSAERTGGSVSTLTIQRTQQEDSAVYLCASSFYGGEQFFGPGTRLTVL.

The chain links TRBV10-1 to TRBJ2-2; either TRBD1 or TRBD2 may fit D (6 bases each). V lost 5 bases and J lost 8, with 12 bases in between. In germline, CDR1 is WNHNN, CDR2 SYGVQD (reference sequence). The CDR3 loop spans 13 amino acids. Here the CDR3 reads CASSSGAGGELFF. CDR3 bases: TGCGCCAGCAGTTCGGGGGCAGGGGGGGAGCTGTTTTTT.

The CDR3 region is CASSTPPYEQYF. The CDR3 DNA is TGTGCCAGCAGTACCCCCCCCTACGAGCAGTACTTC. V gene TRBV28 combines with J gene TRBJ2-7; D ambiguous. Germline V gene sequence: CDR1 MDHEN, CDR2 SYDVKM. V was trimmed by 5 bases and J by 2 bases, leaving 7 bases between them. The CDR3 contains 12 residues.

The chain uses TRBV30 and TRBJ2-1, with TRBD2 identical over 7 bases. The germline V gene has CDR1 GTSNPN and CDR2 SVGIG (reference sequence). This CDR3 region has 14 residues. V shed 1 base, J shed 4 bases, and the junction held 4 bases outside the gene matches. The CDR3 sequence: CAWSGGRGYNEQFF. The CDR3 DNA reads TGTGCCTGGAGTGGCGGGAGAGGGTACAATGAGCAGTTCTTC.

V usage is TRBV9 and J usage is TRBJ2-3; 7 bases map to TRBD2. Looked up from germline, CDR1 is SGDLS and CDR2 is YYNGEE. The CDR3 length is 16 residues. V dropped 3 bases and J dropped 2; count of bases not matched to a gene: 9. The DNA of the CDR3 is TGTGCCAGCAGCGCTGGGAGGGCGGGACTCACAGATACGCAGTATTTT. Translation gives CASSAGRAGLTDTQYF.

V and J are TRBV13 and TRBJ2-7; 7 nucleotides agree with TRBD2. CDR1 is PRHDT and CDR2 is FYEKMQ in the germline V gene (reference sequence). The junction had 15 bases not matched to a gene; V was cut back by 4 bases and J by 3 bases. The CDR3 loop spans 17 amino acids. The CDR3 nucleotides are TGTGCCAGCAGCTCCATTCGGGTGGGAGGGCCTCACTACGAGCAGTACTTC. Translation gives CASSSIRVGGPHYEQYF.

The chain uses TRBV5-1 and TRBJ1-3, with D maybe TRBD1 (5 bases). The CDR3 runs to 15 residues. V dropped 0 bases and J dropped 7 bases, with 14 bases sitting between them. Per the germline V gene, CDR1 is SGHRS and CDR2 is YFSETQ. The DNA of the CDR3 is TGCGCCAGCAGCTTGGGGGGGAGCAAGGACAACACCATATATTTT. Translating it yields CASSLGGSKDNTIYF.